This entry lists 4 T cell receptor beta chains sequenced from one sample in a study of blood T cell repertoires in COVID-19. Using immunoSEQ multiplex PCR, the repertoire was profiled, and TCRdb retains in-frame clones only, with some absent. The sample includes 55,000 to 75,000 clones, 65% to 80% of them seen just once. Material: peripheral blood. The receptors come from a human donor in a cohort sampled during active COVID-19.

The chain carries TRBV6-2 or TRBV6-3 and TRBJ1-5; tentatively, D is TRBD1 (5 bases). Trimming took off 2 bases at V and 4 bases at J, with 9 bases between the two ends. Germline loops: CDR1 MNHEY, CDR2 SVGEGT. The CDR3 runs to 14 residues. CDR3 bases: TGTGCCAGCAGTTACCACTCAGGGAATCAGCCCCAGCATTTT. Encoded protein: CASSYHSGNQPQHF.

J is TRBJ2-7 and V is TRBV12-3 or TRBV12-4; 7 bases align to TRBD2. V lost 1 base, J lost 6 bases, and 0 bases stayed unmatched. This CDR3 region has 12 residues. In DNA form, the CDR3 reads TGTGCCAGCAGTTTAGGCGGGGGCGAGCAGTACTTC. Protein sequence: CASSLGGGEQYF.

A few counts support this clone. The chain employs TRBV10-3 and TRBJ1-6, with D tentatively TRBD1 (6 bases). Germline CDR1 reads ENHRY; CDR2 reads SYGVKD. This CDR3 spans 14 amino acids. The V end lost 7 bases, the J end lost 6 bases, and 13 bases lay between the germline ends. The CDR3 DNA reads TGTGCCATCACTAGAGGGGGGGGTAATTCACCCCTCCACTTT. It yields the protein CAITRGGGNSPLHF.

J is TRBJ2-6 and V is TRBV7-2, with no clear D. The CDR3 sequence is 13 residues long. Trimming removed 6 bases from V and 0 bases from J, with 3 bases in between. Germline CDR1 reads SGHTA; CDR2 reads FQGNSA. In nucleotides, the CDR3 is TGTGCCAGCAGACTCTCTGGGGCCAACGTCCTGACTTTC. Translating it yields CASRLSGANVLTF.